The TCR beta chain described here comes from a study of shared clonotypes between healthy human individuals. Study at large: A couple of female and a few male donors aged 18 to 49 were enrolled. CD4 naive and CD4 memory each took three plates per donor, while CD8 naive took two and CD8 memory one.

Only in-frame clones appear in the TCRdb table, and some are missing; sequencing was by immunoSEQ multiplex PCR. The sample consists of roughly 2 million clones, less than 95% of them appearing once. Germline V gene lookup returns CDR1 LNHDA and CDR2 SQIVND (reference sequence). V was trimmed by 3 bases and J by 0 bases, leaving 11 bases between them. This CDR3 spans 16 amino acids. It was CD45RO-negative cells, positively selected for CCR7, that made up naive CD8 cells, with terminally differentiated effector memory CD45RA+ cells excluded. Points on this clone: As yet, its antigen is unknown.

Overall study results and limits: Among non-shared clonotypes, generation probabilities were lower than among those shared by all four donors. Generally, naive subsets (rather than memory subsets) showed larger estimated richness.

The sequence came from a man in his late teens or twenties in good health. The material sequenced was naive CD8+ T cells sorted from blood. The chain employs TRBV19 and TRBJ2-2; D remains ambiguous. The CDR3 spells CASSMVSPSNTGELFF. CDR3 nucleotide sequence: TGTGCCAGTAGTATGGTTTCACCTTCGAACACCGGGGAGCTGTTTTTT.